These 30 T cell receptor beta chains were sequenced from one sample in a study of T cell changes during pregnancy in multiple sclerosis. The repertoire was sequenced with immunoSEQ multiplex PCR; TCRdb's copy has only in-frame clones and lacks some. The sample includes roughly 51,000 clones, 94% of them seen just once. The sequencing used CD8+ T cells from peripheral blood mononuclear cells, collected before pregnancy. These receptors originate from a female donor with multiple sclerosis, enrolled in a pregnancy study.

In the case of this clone: The CDR3 does not close with the conserved phenylalanine or tryptophan, likely indicating a read error. No DNA is shown, since the ends of the CDR3 on it are uncertain; the CDR3 is the one TCRdb lists. V gene TRBV30 combines with J gene TRBJ2-7; the table's D call, TRBD2, was not checked against the DNA. CDR1 and CDR2 from the germline V gene are GTSNPN and SVGIG (reference sequence). From its first to its last residue, the CDR3 has 16 amino acids. The CDR3: CASGVGELKRYWIIQR.

The chain recombines TRBV7-8 with TRBJ2-2, with D unclear. In germline, CDR1 is SGHVS, CDR2 FQNEAQ. Trimming removed 2 bases at V and 5 bases at J, with 3 bases between. The CDR3 contains 12 residues. In DNA, the CDR3 is TGTGCCAGCAGCTTATTAACCGGGGAGCTGTTTTTT. Its protein product is CASSLLTGELFF. Together with reference TRBV7-8 and TRBJ2-2, the CDR3 gives the full variable domain: GAGVSQSPRYKVAKRGQDVALRCDPISGHVSLFWYQQALGQGPEFLTYFQNEAQLDKSGLPSDRFFAERPEGSVSTLKIQRTQQEDSAVYLCASSLLTGELFFGEGSRLTVL.

This chain joins TRBV30 and TRBJ2-1, with 10 bases lining up with TRBD2. The CDR3 length is 13 residues. Trimming at V came to 2 bases and at J to 6 bases, leaving 1 base not matched to a gene. Germline CDR1 is GTSNPN and CDR2 is SVGIG (reference sequence). The CDR3 bases are TGTGCCTGGAGTTGGACTAGCGGCAATGAGCAGTTCTTC. This sequence encodes CAWSWTSGNEQFF.

The J gene is TRBJ2-1, the V gene TRBV6-5; perhaps TRBD1 as D (6 bases). Germline CDR1 and CDR2: MNHEY and SVGAGI. The CDR3 sequence is 14 residues long. The ends were cut back, 2 bases at V and 4 bases at J, with 9 bases in the middle. CDR3 residues: CASSYQGSYNEQFF. The CDR3 DNA sequence: TGTGCCAGCAGTTACCAGGGGTCGTACAATGAGCAGTTCTTC.

The rearrangement joins TRBV7-9 to TRBJ2-1, with unresolved D. CDR3 length equals 13 residues. CDR1 is SEHNR and CDR2 is FQNEAQ in the germline V gene (reference sequence). The V gene lost 4 bases and the J gene lost 5 bases, with 9 bases spanning the gap. CDR3 bases: TGTGCCAGCAGCTGGGTAGGAGACAATGAGCAGTTCTTC. The encoded protein is CASSWVGDNEQFF.

The chain links TRBV7-9 to TRBJ2-1; D might be TRBD2 (6 bases). The CDR3 length is 12 residues. Germline V gene data show CDR1 as SEHNR and CDR2 as FQNEAQ (reference sequence). V gave up 4 bases and J gave up 6 bases, with 7 bases separating them. The CDR3 loop is CASSYGGNEQFF. Written as DNA, the CDR3 is TGTGCCAGCAGCTACGGGGGCAATGAGCAGTTCTTC.

The chain carries TRBV27 and TRBJ2-1; a weak D match, TRBD2 (6 bases). The CDR3 is 12 amino acids. Germline V gene data show CDR1 as MNHEY and CDR2 as SMNVEV (reference sequence). Trimming left V 6 bases short and J 4 bases short, with 7 bases between. This chain's CDR3 is CASSGRYNEQFF. The CDR3 DNA reads TGTGCCAGCAGCGGGAGATACAATGAGCAGTTCTTC.

V usage is TRBV10-1 and J usage is TRBJ2-3; the match to TRBD2 covers 11 bases. CDR1 and CDR2 from the germline V gene are WNHNN and SYGVQD (reference sequence). The J segment lost 2 bases and the V segment lost 6 bases, leaving 4 bases of the junction unmatched. The length of the CDR3 is 15 residues. CDR3 DNA sequence: TGCGCCAGCAGCCCGGGACTAGCGGACACAGATACGCAGTATTTT. Translation gives CASSPGLADTDTQYF.

The chain recombines TRBV16 with TRBJ2-2; D may be TRBD2 (5 bases). Per the germline V gene, CDR1 is KGHSY and CDR2 is FQNENV. The CDR3 is 15 amino acids. V was pared by 2 bases and J by 6 bases, with 13 bases between. The CDR3 sequence: CASSQEASRAGELFF. Written as DNA, the CDR3 is TGTGCCAGCAGCCAAGAAGCGTCGAGGGCCGGGGAGCTGTTTTTT.

The V call is TRBV28, the J call TRBJ2-7, with D hard to call. The CDR3 extends over 13 amino acids. The germline V gene encodes CDR1 MDHEN and CDR2 SYDVKM. V dropped 1 base and J dropped 3 bases, with 7 bases sitting between them. The CDR3 spells CASSLLGLYEQYF. For the CDR3, the DNA is TGTGCCAGCAGTTTATTGGGCCTCTACGAGCAGTACTTC. Based on the CDR3 plus reference TRBV28 and TRBJ2-7, the full variable domain is DVKVTQSSRYLVKRTGEKVFLECVQDMDHENMFWYRQDPGLGLRLIYFSYDVKMKEKGDIPEGYSVSREKKERFSLILESASTNQTSMYLCASSLLGLYEQYFGPGTRLTVT.

CDR3 DNA sequence: TGCGCCAGCAGCCAAGGCCCGGCGGGAGGGCGAAGTGATAAGCAGTTCTTC. Protein: CASSQGPAGGRSDKQFF. The rearrangement links TRBV4-3 to TRBJ2-1; 9 bases fit TRBD2. The germline V gene has CDR1 LGHNA and CDR2 YSLEER. Trimming cost V 1 base and J 11 bases; bases outside gene matches: 15. The CDR3 totals 17 residues.

Points on this clone: A read error may explain this, as a much larger clone is one base away. The chain links TRBV2 to TRBJ1-1; D gene uncertain. Trimming removed 4 bases at V and 0 bases at J, with 6 bases between. Germline V gene sequence: CDR1 SNHLY, CDR2 FYNNEI. CDR3 length: 13 residues. CDR3 amino acids: CASSGLMNTEAFF. As DNA, the CDR3 is TGTGCCAGCAGTGGACTGATGAACACTGAAGCTTTCTTT.

The chain joins TRBV2 to TRBJ2-2; possibly TRBD2 for D (5 bases). V dropped 2 bases and J dropped 6 bases, with 13 bases sitting between them. The CDR3 runs to 15 residues. Germline CDR1 is SNHLY and CDR2 is FYNNEI. CDR3 sequence (DNA): TGTGCCAGCAGTGAACGGGAAGGGTGGGCCGGGGAGCTGTTTTTT. Its translation: CASSEREGWAGELFF.

This chain links TRBV6-1 with TRBJ1-5, with TRBD1 matching over 7 bases. The length of the CDR3 is 15 residues. V trimming: 6 bases; J trimming: 9 bases; junction bases outside the gene matches: 14. Germline V gene data show CDR1 as MNHNS and CDR2 as SASEGT. CDR3 nucleotide sequence: TGTGCCAGCAGAAATCCTGGGACAGCCGGCGGGCCCCAGCATTTT. Translating gives CASRNPGTAGGPQHF.

This chain joins TRBV9 and TRBJ2-1; 10 bases are shared with TRBD1. CDR1 SGDLS and CDR2 YYNGEE come from the germline V gene. V shed 4 bases and J 8 bases; nucleotides not matched to a gene: 12. The length of the CDR3 is 16 residues. This CDR3 reads CASSTSRTGGLDEQFF. CDR3 coding DNA: TGTGCCAGCAGCACTTCACGGACAGGGGGACTGGATGAGCAGTTCTTC.

The chain employs TRBV10-3 and TRBJ2-1; possibly TRBD2 for D (5 bases). V was trimmed by 8 bases and J by 6 bases, leaving 14 bases between them. The CDR3 consists of 13 residues. Germline CDR1 and CDR2: ENHRY and SYGVKD. Here the CDR3 reads CAISREGGNEQFF. In DNA form, the CDR3 reads TGTGCCATCTCCCGGGAAGGAGGCAATGAGCAGTTCTTC.

The chain has TRBV29-1 and TRBJ2-1, with D maybe TRBD2 (5 bases). This CDR3 region has 13 residues. V was clipped by 3 bases and J by 5 bases, with 11 bases between them. Germline CDR1 is SQVTM and CDR2 is ANQGSEA. CDR3 DNA sequence: TGCAGCGTTGACCCGCGGGTAGACAATGAGCAGTTCTTC. This translates into CSVDPRVDNEQFF.

This clone has more than one count but fewer than ten. This could be a read error, since a much larger clone is one nucleotide away. Distinct nucleotide sequences in the sample also encode this CDR3. The chain is built from TRBV29-1 and TRBJ1-1, with 9 bases that match TRBD1. V shed 5 bases, J shed 3 bases, and the junction held 1 base outside the gene matches. The CDR3 has 12 amino acids. Germline V CDR1 and CDR2: SQVTM, ANQGSEA. This CDR3 is CSVRQGDTEAFF. CDR3 in DNA: TGCAGCGTTCGACAGGGGGACACTGAAGCTTTCTTT.

The chain joins TRBV5-6 to TRBJ2-7; 8 bases fit TRBD1. The CDR3 runs 14 residues. J gave up 3 bases and V 2 bases, and 4 bases lay outside the gene matches. Per germline, CDR1 SGHDT and CDR2 YYEEEE. The CDR3 DNA is TGTGCCAGCAGCTTACGGACAGGGTTCTACGAGCAGTACTTC. This encodes CASSLRTGFYEQYF.

The CDR3 is CASFTGPPNYGYTF. CDR3 nucleotides: TGTGCCAGCTTCACAGGGCCCCCTAACTATGGCTACACCTTC. The genes are TRBV6-1 and TRBJ1-2; a weak D match, TRBD1 (6 bases). Germline loops: CDR1 MNHNS, CDR2 SASEGT. Deletions cut 8 bases from V and 0 bases from J, with 13 bases between. The CDR3 is made up of 14 amino acids.

This CDR3 is CASSTGLAGALTYEQYF. DNA for the CDR3: TGCGCCAGCAGCACGGGACTAGCGGGAGCCTTAACCTACGAGCAGTACTTC. This chain connects TRBV5-1 to TRBJ2-7, with 14 positions matching TRBD2. The V gene's germline CDR1 is SGHRS and CDR2 YFSETQ. The CDR3 contains 17 residues. The J segment lost 2 bases and the V segment lost 4 bases, leaving 8 bases of the junction unmatched.

CDR3: CASRENYEQYF. CDR3 coding DNA: TGCGCCAGCAGAGAGAATTACGAGCAGTACTTC. V usage is TRBV5-1 and J usage is TRBJ2-7; D unclear. CDR1 is SGHRS and CDR2 is YFSETQ in the germline V gene. This CDR3 comprises 11 residues. Trimming cost V 5 bases and J 4 bases, with 7 bases left between them.

Only one count was recorded for this clone. The genes are TRBV6-4 and TRBJ2-1; 9 bases fit TRBD2. The CDR3 is made up of 16 amino acids. Trimming removed 6 bases from V and 3 bases from J; junction bases left unmatched: 9. Germline CDR1 is MRHNA and CDR2 is SNTAGT. CDR3 protein: CASSPTLAGYYNEQFF. CDR3 sequence (DNA): TGTGCCAGCAGCCCGACACTAGCGGGTTACTACAATGAGCAGTTCTTC.

This clone was counted a single time. The chain combines TRBV5-4 with TRBJ1-1; 7 bases map to TRBD1. V lost 0 bases to trimming and J lost 2 bases; unmatched junction nucleotides: 1. Germline CDR1 is SGHNT and CDR2 is YYREEE (reference sequence). The CDR3 is 14 residues long. The CDR3 loop is CASSLDRGNTEAFF. For the CDR3, the DNA is TGTGCCAGCAGCTTGGACAGGGGCAACACTGAAGCTTTCTTT.

The chain links TRBV4-2 to TRBJ1-1, with D unclear. The V and J ends lost 4 bases and 3 bases respectively, with 15 bases between them. CDR3 length: 15 residues. Germline V lookup: CDR1 LGHNA, CDR2 YNFKEQ. For the CDR3, the DNA is TGTGCCAGCAGCCCCCTTCAAGGGCGGGACACTGAAGCTTTCTTT. It is translated as CASSPLQGRDTEAFF.

The chain uses TRBV27 and TRBJ2-7, with 12 bases matching TRBD2. V gave up 3 bases and J gave up 4 bases; unmatched junction bases: 4. The V gene's germline CDR1 is MNHEY and CDR2 SMNVEV (reference sequence). The CDR3 sequence is 15 residues long. For the CDR3, the DNA is TGTGCCAGCAGTTTGCTAGCGGGAGGGTCGTACGAGCAGTACTTC. It is translated as CASSLLAGGSYEQYF.

The V and J genes are TRBV9 and TRBJ1-5; no firm D call. This CDR3 spans 14 amino acids. Germline loops: CDR1 SGDLS, CDR2 YYNGEE. V dropped 5 bases and J dropped 2 bases, with 11 bases sitting between them. The DNA for the CDR3 is TGTGCCAGCAGTTTTAGTGGAGGCAATCAGCCCCAGCATTTT. Its translation: CASSFSGGNQPQHF.

The V call is TRBV9, the J call TRBJ2-7, with 7 bases aligning to TRBD2. Per the germline V gene, CDR1 is SGDLS and CDR2 is YYNGEE. V lost 4 bases to trimming and J lost 0 bases; unmatched junction nucleotides: 10. This CDR3 is built from 16 residues. The CDR3 DNA reads TGTGCCAGCAGCACCCATGGGGGGGATCTCTCCTACGAGCAGTACTTC. Translation: CASSTHGGDLSYEQYF.

The CDR3 DNA sequence: TGTGCCAGCAGCCAAACCCCTGCACAGTTCACTGAAAAACTGTTTTTT. Translating it yields CASSQTPAQFTEKLFF. V gene TRBV14 combines with J gene TRBJ1-4; D gene uncertain. The ends were cut back, 2 bases at V and 7 bases at J, with 17 bases in the middle. CDR1 SGHDN and CDR2 FVKESK come from the germline V gene. This CDR3 is built from 16 residues.

CDR3 sequence (DNA): TGCGCCAGCAGTGAGCTGAGGACAGTTACCGAGCAGTACTTC. Translated, it gives CASSELRTVTEQYF. V usage is TRBV10-1 and J usage is TRBJ2-7, with D tentatively TRBD1 (6 bases). Germline loops: CDR1 WNHNN, CDR2 SYGVQD (reference sequence). Trimming shortened V by 2 bases and J by 6 bases, and 14 bases separated the two germline ends. The CDR3 covers 14 residues.